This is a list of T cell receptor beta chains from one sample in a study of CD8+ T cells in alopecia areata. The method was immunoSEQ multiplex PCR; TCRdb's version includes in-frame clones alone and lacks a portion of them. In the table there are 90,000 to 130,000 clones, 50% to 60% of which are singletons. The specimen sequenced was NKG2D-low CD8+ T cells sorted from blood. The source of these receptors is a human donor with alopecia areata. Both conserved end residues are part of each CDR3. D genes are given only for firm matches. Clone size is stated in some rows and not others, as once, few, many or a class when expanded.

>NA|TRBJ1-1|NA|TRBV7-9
CASSLMTGNTEAFF
TGTGCCAGCAGCTTAATGACCGGAAATACTGAAGCTTTCTTT
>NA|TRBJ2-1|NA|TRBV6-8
CASSFPGASYNEQFF
TGTGCCAGCAGTTTTCCGGGAGCTAGTTACAATGAGCAGTTCTTC
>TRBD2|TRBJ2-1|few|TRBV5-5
CASSLRSGRTHNEQFF
TGTGCCAGCAGCCTACGTAGCGGGAGGACCCACAATGAGCAGTTCTTC
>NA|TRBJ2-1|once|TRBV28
CASSLVNEQFF
TGTGCCAGCAGTTTGGTGAATGAGCAGTTCTTC
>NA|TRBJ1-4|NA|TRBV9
CASSQEGLNEKLFF
TGTGCCAGCAGCCAAGAGGGGTTGAATGAAAAACTGTTTTTT
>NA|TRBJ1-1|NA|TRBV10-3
CAISEPDTEAFF
TGTGCCATCAGTGAGCCCGACACTGAAGCTTTCTTT
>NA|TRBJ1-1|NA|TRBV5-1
CASSLGTDTEAFF
TGCGCCAGCAGCTTGGGGACGGACACTGAAGCTTTCTTT
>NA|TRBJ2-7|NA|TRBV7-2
CASSPFPTYEQYF
TGTGCCAGCAGCCCGTTCCCGACCTACGAGCAGTACTTC
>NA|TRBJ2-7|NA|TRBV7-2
CASSPSPSPYEQYF
TGTGCCAGCAGCCCATCCCCCTCCCCCTACGAGCAGTACTTC
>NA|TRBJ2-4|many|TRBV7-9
CASSLATGLAKNIQYF
TGTGCCAGCAGCTTAGCTACGGGACTAGCCAAAAACATTCAGTACTTC
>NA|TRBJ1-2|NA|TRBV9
CASSTMSGYTF
TGTGCCAGCAGCACGATGTCTGGCTACACCTTC
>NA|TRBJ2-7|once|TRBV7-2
CASSKVRQSDEQYF
TGTGCCAGCAGCAAAGTTAGGCAGTCCGACGAGCAGTACTTC
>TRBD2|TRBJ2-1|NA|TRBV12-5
CASGILTSGRIHEQFF
TGTGCTAGTGGTATCCTGACTAGCGGGAGGATCCATGAGCAGTTCTTC
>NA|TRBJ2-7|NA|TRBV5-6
CASSYGARTYEQYF
TGTGCCAGCAGCTACGGGGCCAGAACCTACGAGCAGTACTTC
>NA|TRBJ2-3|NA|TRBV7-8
CASSFRTGRDTQYF
TGTGCCAGCAGCTTTAGAACGGGGCGGGATACGCAGTATTTT
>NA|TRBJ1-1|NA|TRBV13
CASSDLGGFEAFF
TGTGCCAGCAGCGACCTCGGGGGGTTTGAAGCTTTCTTT
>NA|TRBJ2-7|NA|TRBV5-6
CASSLGIGAYEQYF
TGTGCCAGCAGCTTGGGGATCGGGGCCTACGAGCAGTACTTC
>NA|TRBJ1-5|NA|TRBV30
CAWSSDRDDQPQHF
TGTGCCTGGAGTAGTGATAGGGACGACCAGCCCCAGCATTTT
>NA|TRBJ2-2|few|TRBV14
CASSQVRGAGELFF
TGTGCCAGCAGCCAAGTTCGAGGGGCCGGGGAGCTGTTTTTT
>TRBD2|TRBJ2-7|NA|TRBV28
CASSQLLAGGLYEQYF
TGTGCCAGCAGCCAACTCCTAGCGGGAGGGCTCTACGAGCAGTACTTC
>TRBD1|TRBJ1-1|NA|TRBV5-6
CASSERRDRAMNTEAFF
TGTGCCAGCAGCGAGAGGAGGGACAGGGCCATGAACACTGAAGCTTTCTTT
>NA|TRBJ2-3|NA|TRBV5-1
CASSGEADTQYF
TGCGCCAGCAGCGGGGAGGCAGATACGCAGTATTTT
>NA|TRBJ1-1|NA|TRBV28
CASRVNTEAFF
TGTGCAAGCAGGGTGAACACTGAAGCTTTCTTT
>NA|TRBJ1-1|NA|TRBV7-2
CASSLVAGEGTEAFF
TGTGCCAGCAGCTTAGTGGCAGGGGAGGGAACTGAAGCTTTCTTT
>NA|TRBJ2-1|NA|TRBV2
CASRGTYNEQFF
TGTGCCAGCAGGGGGACGTACAATGAGCAGTTCTTC
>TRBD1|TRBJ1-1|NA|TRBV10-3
CAISSTGVGTEAFF
TGTGCCATCAGTTCTACAGGGGTTGGGACTGAAGCTTTCTTT
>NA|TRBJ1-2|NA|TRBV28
CASSSKLQGTSYYGYTF
TGTGCCAGCAGTTCAAAACTCCAGGGGACTTCGTACTATGGCTACACCTTC
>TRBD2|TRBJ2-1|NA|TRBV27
CASRGLAHNEQFF
TGTGCCAGCCGGGGACTAGCCCACAATGAGCAGTTCTTC
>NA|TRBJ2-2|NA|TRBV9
CASSTQSREPNTGELFF
TGTGCCAGCAGCACGCAGTCCCGGGAACCCAACACCGGGGAGCTGTTTTTT
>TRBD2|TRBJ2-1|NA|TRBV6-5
CASLSGGSNEQFF
TGTGCCAGCCTATCCGGCGGGAGCAATGAGCAGTTCTTC
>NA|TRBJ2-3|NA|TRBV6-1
CASSEWGTNTQYF
TGTGCCAGCAGTGAGTGGGGGACCAATACGCAGTATTTT
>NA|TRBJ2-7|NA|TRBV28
CASSFRETSYEQYF
TGTGCCAGCAGTTTCCGAGAAACCTCCTACGAGCAGTACTTC
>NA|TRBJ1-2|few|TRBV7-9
CASSLDYGSYGYTF
TGTGCCAGCAGCTTAGATTACGGCAGCTATGGCTACACCTTC
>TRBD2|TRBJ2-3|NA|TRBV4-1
CASSQDGSSGPTDTQYF
TGCGCCAGCAGCCAAGATGGTTCTAGCGGACCCACAGATACGCAGTATTTT
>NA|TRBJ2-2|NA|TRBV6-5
CASSPPGGVTGELFF
TGTGCCAGCAGTCCCCCTGGAGGGGTCACCGGGGAGCTGTTTTTT
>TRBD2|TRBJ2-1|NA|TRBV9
CASSGSGTSIEVQFF
TGTGCCAGCAGCGGATCCGGGACTAGCATAGAGGTGCAGTTCTTC
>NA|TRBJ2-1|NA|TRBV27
CASSGLRGEGFF
TGTGCCAGCAGCGGACTAAGGGGGGAGGGTTTCTTC
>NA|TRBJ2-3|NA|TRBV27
CASKAADTQYF
TGTGCCAGCAAGGCGGCGGATACGCAGTATTTT
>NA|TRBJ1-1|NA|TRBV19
CASSMGQGTEAFF
TGTGCCAGTAGTATGGGGCAGGGAACTGAAGCTTTCTTT
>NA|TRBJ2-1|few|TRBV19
CASSIGGWNEQFF
TGTGCCAGTAGTATTGGGGGCTGGAATGAGCAGTTCTTC
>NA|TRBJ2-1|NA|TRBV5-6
CASSLMANEQFF
TGTGCCAGCAGCTTGATGGCAAATGAGCAGTTCTTC
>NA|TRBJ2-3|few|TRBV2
CASRQTSPDTQYF
TGTGCCAGCAGACAGACTAGTCCAGATACGCAGTATTTT
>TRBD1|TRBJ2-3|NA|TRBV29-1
CSADRGSTDTQYF
TGCAGCGCCGACAGGGGCAGCACAGATACGCAGTATTTT
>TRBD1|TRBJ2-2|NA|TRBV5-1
CASSGTGTWNGELFF
TGCGCCAGCAGCGGGACAGGCACCTGGAACGGGGAGCTGTTTTTT
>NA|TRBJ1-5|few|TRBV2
CTQRPQHF
TGTACTCAGAGGCCCCAGCATTTT
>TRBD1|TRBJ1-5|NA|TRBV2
CASSEWTGVDEPQHF
TGTGCCAGCAGTGAATGGACAGGGGTAGACGAGCCCCAGCATTTT
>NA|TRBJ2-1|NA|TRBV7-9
CASSFPGRSYNEQFF
TGTGCCAGCAGCTTCCCGGGCCGCTCCTACAATGAGCAGTTCTTC
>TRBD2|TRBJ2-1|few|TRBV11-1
CASSLLSLREVDNEQFF
TGTGCCAGCAGCTTACTCTCTCTGCGGGAGGTCGATAATGAGCAGTTCTTC
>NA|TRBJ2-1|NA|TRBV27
CASRRGAGLFF
TGTGCCAGCAGAAGAGGGGCGGGGCTGTTCTTC
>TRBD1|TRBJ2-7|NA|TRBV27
CASSWTGAGEQYF
TGTGCCAGCAGTTGGACAGGGGCAGGCGAGCAGTACTTC
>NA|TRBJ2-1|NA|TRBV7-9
CASSPRDGRANEQFF
TGTGCCAGCAGCCCCCGGGACGGCCGAGCCAATGAGCAGTTCTTC
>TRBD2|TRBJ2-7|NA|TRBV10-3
CATVGLAYEQYF
TGTGCCACCGTCGGACTAGCCTACGAGCAGTACTTC
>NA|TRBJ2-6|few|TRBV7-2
CASSQGDSSGANVLTF
TGTGCCAGCAGCCAAGGAGACAGCTCTGGGGCCAACGTCCTGACTTTC
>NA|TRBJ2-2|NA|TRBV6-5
CASRGTNPNTGELFF
TGTGCCAGCAGAGGGACCAACCCTAACACCGGGGAGCTGTTTTTT